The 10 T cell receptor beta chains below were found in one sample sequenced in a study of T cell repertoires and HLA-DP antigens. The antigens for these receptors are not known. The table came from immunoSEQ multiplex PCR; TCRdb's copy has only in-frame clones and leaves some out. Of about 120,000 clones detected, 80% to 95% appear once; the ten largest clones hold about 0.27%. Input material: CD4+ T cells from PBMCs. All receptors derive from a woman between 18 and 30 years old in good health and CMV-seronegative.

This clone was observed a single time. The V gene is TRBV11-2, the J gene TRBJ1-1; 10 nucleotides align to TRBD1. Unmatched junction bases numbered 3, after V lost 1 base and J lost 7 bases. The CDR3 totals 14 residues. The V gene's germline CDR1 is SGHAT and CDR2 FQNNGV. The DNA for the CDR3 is TGTGCCAGCAGCTTAGGGACAGGGGGGAATGAAGCTTTCTTT. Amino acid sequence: CASSLGTGGNEAFF.

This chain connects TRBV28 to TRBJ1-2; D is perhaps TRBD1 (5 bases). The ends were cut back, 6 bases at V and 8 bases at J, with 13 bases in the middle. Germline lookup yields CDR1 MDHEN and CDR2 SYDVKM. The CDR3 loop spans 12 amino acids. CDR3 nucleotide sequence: TGTGCCAGCAGCGGTGGGGGACCCGGCTACACCTTC. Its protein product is CASSGGGPGYTF.

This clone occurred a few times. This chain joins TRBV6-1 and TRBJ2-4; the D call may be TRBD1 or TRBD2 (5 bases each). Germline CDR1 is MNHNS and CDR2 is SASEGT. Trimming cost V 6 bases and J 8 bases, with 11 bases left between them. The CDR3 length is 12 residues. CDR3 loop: CASRAGTHIQYF. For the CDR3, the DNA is TGTGCCAGCAGGGCCGGGACCCACATTCAGTACTTC.

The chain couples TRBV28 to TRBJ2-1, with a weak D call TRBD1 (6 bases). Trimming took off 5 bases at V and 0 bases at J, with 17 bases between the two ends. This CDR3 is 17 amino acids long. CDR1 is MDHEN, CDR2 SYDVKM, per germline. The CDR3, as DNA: TGTGCCAGCAGTCCAGGGGTGCACCCGAGCTCCTACAATGAGCAGTTCTTC. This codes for CASSPGVHPSSYNEQFF.

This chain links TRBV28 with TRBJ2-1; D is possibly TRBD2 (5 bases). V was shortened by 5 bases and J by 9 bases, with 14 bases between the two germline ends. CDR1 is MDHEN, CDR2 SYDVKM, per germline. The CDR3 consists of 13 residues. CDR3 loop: CASSPPRGREQFF. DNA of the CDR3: TGTGCCAGCAGTCCCCCCCGCGGGCGTGAGCAGTTCTTC.

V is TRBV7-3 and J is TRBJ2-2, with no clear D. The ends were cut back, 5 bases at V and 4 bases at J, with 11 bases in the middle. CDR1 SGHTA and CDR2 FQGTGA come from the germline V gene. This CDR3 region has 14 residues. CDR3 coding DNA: TGTGCCAGCAGCCCGACCCTTCGCACCGGGGAGCTGTTTTTT. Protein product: CASSPTLRTGELFF. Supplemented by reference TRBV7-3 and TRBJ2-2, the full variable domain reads GAGVSQTPSNKVTEKGKYVELRCDPISGHTALYWYRQSLGQGPEFLIYFQGTGAADDSGLPNDRFFAVRPEGSVSTLKIQRTERGDSAVYLCASSPTLRTGELFFGEGSRLTVL.

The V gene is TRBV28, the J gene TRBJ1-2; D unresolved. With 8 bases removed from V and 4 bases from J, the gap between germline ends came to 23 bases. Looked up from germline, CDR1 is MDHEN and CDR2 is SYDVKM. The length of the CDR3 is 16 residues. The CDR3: CASSPPRLLRGYGYTF. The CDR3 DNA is TGTGCCAGCTCCCCCCCCCGACTACTGCGGGGCTATGGCTACACCTTC.

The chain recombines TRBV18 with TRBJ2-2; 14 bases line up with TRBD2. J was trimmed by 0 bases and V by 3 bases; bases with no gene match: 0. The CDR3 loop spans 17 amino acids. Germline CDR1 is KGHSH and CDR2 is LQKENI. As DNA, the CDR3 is TGTGCCAGCTCACCGGGACTAGCGGGGGCGAACACCGGGGAGCTGTTTTTT. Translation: CASSPGLAGANTGELFF. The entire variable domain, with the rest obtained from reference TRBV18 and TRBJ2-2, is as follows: NAGVMQNPRHLVRRRGQEARLRCSPMKGHSHVYWYRQLPEEGLKFMVYLQKENIIDESGMPKERFSAEFPKEGPSILRIQQVVRGDSAAYFCASSPGLAGANTGELFFGEGSRLTVL.

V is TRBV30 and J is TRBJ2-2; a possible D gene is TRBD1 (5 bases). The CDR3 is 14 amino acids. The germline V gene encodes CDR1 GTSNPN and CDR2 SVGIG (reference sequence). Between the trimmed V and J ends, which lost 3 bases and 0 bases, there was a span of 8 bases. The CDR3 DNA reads TGTGCCTGGAGCGGACAACCGAACACCGGGGAGCTGTTTTTT. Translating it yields CAWSGQPNTGELFF.

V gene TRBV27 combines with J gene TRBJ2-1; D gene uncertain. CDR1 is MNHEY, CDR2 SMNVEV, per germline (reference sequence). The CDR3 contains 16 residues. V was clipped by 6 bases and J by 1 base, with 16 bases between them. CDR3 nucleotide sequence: TGTGCCAGCAGCCCCACCATAACTTTTTCCTACAATGAGCAGTTCTTC. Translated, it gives CASSPTITFSYNEQFF.